This is a list of T cell receptor beta chains from one sample in a study of shared clonotypes between healthy human individuals. Clones were read by immunoSEQ multiplex PCR, and TCRdb kept only the in-frame ones, dropping some. The profile covers 520,000 or so clones, with 79% appearing a single time and 10% to 15% taken by the ten largest. Specimen: PBMCs. Receptors were obtained from a woman aged 40 to 50 in good health. Some clones in this sample may be carry-over from other donors' samples. The CDR3 runs from the conserved cysteine through the conserved F or W. The D gene is left open where the match is weak. Clone sizes are given selectively: once, few, many, or a class where the clone is expanded.

j_call: TRBJ2-4; v_call: TRBV2; clone_size: .; d_call: .; cdr3_aa: CASSRGDVIQYF; cdr3_nt: TGTGCCAGCAGTCGAGGGGACGTAATTCAGTACTTC
j_call: TRBJ2-7; v_call: TRBV7-9; clone_size: few; d_call: .; cdr3_aa: CASSLQGESYEQYF; cdr3_nt: TGTGCCAGCAGCTTACAAGGGGAGTCCTACGAGCAGTACTTC
j_call: TRBJ2-2; v_call: TRBV7-9; clone_size: .; d_call: .; cdr3_aa: CASSQDDGGVVELFF; cdr3_nt: TGTGCCAGCAGCCAAGATGATGGGGGAGTTGTGGAGCTGTTTTTT
j_call: TRBJ2-3; v_call: TRBV11-3; clone_size: .; d_call: TRBD2; cdr3_aa: CASTNCRLAGGYTDTQYF; cdr3_nt: TGTGCCAGCACAAACTGCCGTCTAGCGGGAGGATACACAGATACGCAGTATTTT
j_call: TRBJ1-1; v_call: TRBV5-5; clone_size: .; d_call: .; cdr3_aa: CASSFADLGAEAFF; cdr3_nt: TGTGCCAGCAGCTTCGCCGACTTGGGTGCTGAAGCTTTCTTT
j_call: TRBJ2-7; v_call: TRBV7-8; clone_size: .; d_call: TRBD2; cdr3_aa: CASSLSGRGRGSYEQYF; cdr3_nt: TGTGCCAGCAGCTTATCAGGGCGCGGGAGGGGTTCCTACGAGCAGTACTTC
j_call: TRBJ1-1; v_call: TRBV7-2; clone_size: .; d_call: .; cdr3_aa: CASSLWQGGTEAFF; cdr3_nt: TGTGCCAGCAGCTTATGGCAGGGTGGCACTGAAGCTTTCTTT
j_call: TRBJ1-1; v_call: TRBV7-3; clone_size: .; d_call: .; cdr3_aa: CASSLTGVDTEAFF; cdr3_nt: TGTGCCAGCAGCTTAACAGGAGTCGACACTGAAGCTTTCTTT
j_call: TRBJ2-3; v_call: TRBV2; clone_size: .; d_call: .; cdr3_aa: CASSREFLDTQYF; cdr3_nt: TGTGCCAGCTCTCGGGAGTTCCTAGATACGCAGTATTTT
j_call: TRBJ2-7; v_call: TRBV19; clone_size: .; d_call: TRBD1; cdr3_aa: CASSAQNRGQGDEQYF; cdr3_nt: TGTGCCAGTAGTGCCCAGAATCGTGGACAGGGCGACGAGCAGTACTTC
j_call: TRBJ2-1; v_call: TRBV7-2; clone_size: .; d_call: .; cdr3_aa: CASSLAPGVGDEQFF; cdr3_nt: TGTGCCAGCAGCTTAGCCCCGGGAGTTGGCGATGAGCAGTTCTTC
j_call: TRBJ2-5; v_call: TRBV5-4; clone_size: .; d_call: .; cdr3_aa: CASSLAISGRETQYF; cdr3_nt: TGTGCCAGCAGCTTGGCAATTTCGGGCCGGGAGACCCAGTACTTC
j_call: TRBJ2-1; v_call: TRBV18; clone_size: .; d_call: TRBD2; cdr3_aa: CASSPGLAEGGEQFF; cdr3_nt: TGTGCCAGCTCGCCGGGACTAGCGGAAGGGGGTGAGCAGTTCTTC
j_call: TRBJ2-7; v_call: TRBV9; clone_size: .; d_call: TRBD1; cdr3_aa: CASSVVRTGDYEQYF; cdr3_nt: TGTGCCAGCAGCGTAGTAAGAACAGGGGACTACGAGCAGTACTTC
j_call: TRBJ2-4; v_call: TRBV2; clone_size: .; d_call: TRBD1; cdr3_aa: CASSVDRDRGYF; cdr3_nt: TGTGCCAGCAGTGTGGACAGGGACAGAGGGTACTTC
j_call: TRBJ2-5; v_call: TRBV7-3; clone_size: .; d_call: .; cdr3_aa: CASSLNGETQYF; cdr3_nt: TGTGCCAGCAGCTTAAATGGGGAGACCCAGTACTTC
j_call: TRBJ2-5; v_call: TRBV5-1; clone_size: .; d_call: .; cdr3_aa: CASSFGAQAGETQYF; cdr3_nt: TGCGCCAGCAGCTTCGGAGCTCAGGCGGGGGAGACCCAGTACTTC
j_call: TRBJ2-7; v_call: TRBV29-1; clone_size: .; d_call: .; cdr3_aa: CSVEGGTLPSYEQYF; cdr3_nt: TGCAGCGTTGAAGGGGGGACCTTACCCTCCTACGAGCAGTACTTC